The source of this T cell receptor (beta chain) is a study of CD8 T cells in ankylosing spondylitis. In TCRdb, the 5' RACE reads were re-called with MiXCR into one record per CDR3 protein. The table includes some 200,000 distinct CDR3 sequences, roughly 26% detected once. Germline V gene data show CDR1 as MNHEY and CDR2 as SVGAGI. The length of the CDR3 is 15 residues. Deletions cut 2 bases from V and 4 bases from J, with 9 bases between. This clonotype was seen only once. The sample taken for sequencing was blood, either unsorted or a sorted T cell fraction (not recorded which). This chain links TRBV6-5 with TRBJ2-6; D call uncertain. The sequence was obtained from a male donor with ankylosing spondylitis or in good health (not recorded which). DNA of the CDR3: TGTGCCAGCAGTTACGGTAATTCGGGGGCCAACGTCCTGACTTTC. This gives the protein CASSYGNSGANVLTF.